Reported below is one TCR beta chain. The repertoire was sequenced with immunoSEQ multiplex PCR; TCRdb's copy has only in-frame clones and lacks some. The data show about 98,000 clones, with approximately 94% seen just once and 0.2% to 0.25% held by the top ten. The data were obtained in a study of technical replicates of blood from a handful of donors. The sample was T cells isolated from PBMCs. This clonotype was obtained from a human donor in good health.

Written as DNA, the CDR3 is TGTGCCAGTAGTATACTAGCCCAGAACACTGAAGCTTTCTTT. Translating it yields CASSILAQNTEAFF. This sequence joins TRBV19 and TRBJ1-1; D unresolved. V lost 2 bases, J lost 1 base, and 8 bases lay in between. The CDR3 runs 14 residues. Germline CDR1 LNHDA, CDR2 SQIVND (reference sequence).